This T cell receptor (beta chain) was profiled in a study of OX40 agonist ivuxolimab in advanced cancers. Background on the study: Patients received ivuxolimab, an intravenous treatment, every 2 weeks at 0.01 to 10 mg/kg. Patients were roughly 87% male with ages roughly 23 to 90, mean around 61. Prior therapy, whether anti-PD-1, anti-PD-L1 or anti-CTLA-4, was allowed, and roughly 41% had some.

Study results and caveats: The work left the antigen specificity of expanded peripheral T cells undetermined.

The V and J ends lost 4 bases and 1 base respectively, with 10 bases between them. The CDR3 is 14 residues long. The germline V gene encodes CDR1 MGHRA and CDR2 YSYEKL. Profiling relied on immunoSEQ multiplex PCR, and the TCRdb table lists in-frame clones only, not all of them. The sample comprises around 21,000 clones, around 84% of which are singletons, and about 14% rests with the top ten. Note on this clone: The antigen is not known.

The sample here was CD4+ or CD8+ T cells sorted from blood, taken in a trial of the OX40 agonist ivuxolimab. This sequence joins TRBV4-1 and TRBJ1-2, with D tentatively TRBD1 (6 bases). The clonotype comes from an adult with an advanced solid tumor such as melanoma, head and neck, liver or kidney cancer. This CDR3 is CASSPGQINYGYTF. The CDR3 DNA sequence: TGCGCCAGCAGCCCCGGACAGATTAACTATGGCTACACCTTC.